These T cell receptor beta chains were read from a single sample in a study of blood T cells in healthy people across ages. TCRdb independently ran MiXCR on the 5' RACE reads; one entry per CDR3 protein. The sample holds roughly 800,000 distinct CDR3 sequences, more than 20% seen once. These same data were also listed under a study on T cells of mothers and their children.

Sequencing was done on a sample of blood. These receptors were taken from a boy aged 5-17 years in good health. Both conserved end residues are part of each CDR3. A D gene is named only where the DNA matches it firmly. The size of a clone is reported for some rows only, either as once, few or many, or as a class for expanded clones.

cdr3_aa	cdr3_nt	v_call	j_call	clone_size	d_call
CASSLARSQETQYF	TGCGCCAGCAGCTTGGCCCGTTCCCAAGAGACCCAGTACTTC	TRBV5-1	TRBJ2-5	.	.
CASSESWGDRVEDTEAFF	TGTGCCAGCAGTGAATCATGGGGGGACAGGGTAGAAGACACTGAAGCTTTCTTT	TRBV25-1	TRBJ1-1	.	TRBD1
CASSRGTSGNPGANVLTF	TGTGCCAGCAGCCGAGGGACTAGCGGGAACCCTGGGGCCAACGTCCTGACTTTC	TRBV7-2	TRBJ2-6	few	TRBD2
CASSRGTSGRGLYEQYF	TGTGCCAGCAGCAGGGGCACTAGCGGGAGGGGGCTCTACGAGCAGTACTTC	TRBV21-1	TRBJ2-7	few	.
CASSRLGVKGSEQYF	TGTGCCAGCAGCCGCCTAGGGGTTAAGGGCTCCGAGCAGTACTTC	TRBV14	TRBJ2-7	few	.
CASSYEGTVSYEQYF	TGTGCCAGCAGCTATGAGGGAACGGTATCCTACGAGCAGTACTTC	TRBV7-2	TRBJ2-7	.	.
CASGPLLNTGELFF	TGTGCAAGCGGTCCATTACTTAACACCGGGGAGCTGTTTTTT	TRBV12-3/TRBV12-4	TRBJ2-2	.	.
CASSQDSVTGVTGELFF	TGTGCCAGCAGCCAAGACTCGGTGACAGGGGTCACCGGGGAGCTGTTTTTT	TRBV3-1	TRBJ2-2	few	TRBD1
CSAPKTGGETQYF	TGCAGTGCTCCGAAGACAGGGGGTGAAACCCAGTACTTC	TRBV20-1	TRBJ2-5	few	TRBD1
CASSDDWSRTNSPLHF	TGTGCCAGCAGCGATGACTGGAGTCGAACCAATTCACCCCTCCACTTT	TRBV7-8	TRBJ1-6	.	.
CASSLGGTPQETQYF	TGCGCCAGCAGCCTAGGAGGGACACCGCAAGAGACCCAGTACTTC	TRBV4-3	TRBJ2-5	few	.
CASSQDHNEQFF	TGCGCCAGCAGCCAAGATCACAATGAGCAGTTCTTC	TRBV4-1	TRBJ2-1	few	.
CSAYGGELFF	TGCAGCGCGTACGGGGGGGAGCTGTTTTTT	TRBV29-1	TRBJ2-2	.	.
CASSSYLASVDEQYF	TGTGCCAGCAGTTCCTATCTAGCGAGCGTGGACGAGCAGTACTTC	TRBV6-5	TRBJ2-7	few	.
CASSQESGQETQYF	TGTGCCAGCAGCCAAGAATCAGGGCAGGAGACCCAGTACTTC	TRBV4-2	TRBJ2-5	.	.
CASSFGADSQETQYF	TGCGCCAGCAGCTTCGGGGCGGATTCCCAAGAGACCCAGTACTTC	TRBV5-1	TRBJ2-5	.	.
CASSSSGRASETQYF	TGTGCCAGCAGCTCCAGCGGGAGGGCTTCCGAGACCCAGTACTTC	TRBV11-2	TRBJ2-5	few	TRBD2
CATHFEGNTEAFF	TGTGCCACCCATTTTGAGGGGAACACTGAAGCTTTCTTT	TRBV7-9	TRBJ1-1	.	.
CASSSNRDGEKLFF	TGTGCCAGCAGCTCAAACAGGGACGGTGAAAAACTGTTTTTT	TRBV12-3/TRBV12-4	TRBJ1-4	few	.
CSARVRDTEAFF	TGCAGTGCTAGAGTGAGGGACACTGAAGCTTTCTTT	TRBV20-1	TRBJ1-1	few	.
CASSPRDPVGNEQFF	TGCGCCAGCAGCCCCCGGGACCCGGTGGGCAATGAGCAGTTCTTC	TRBV5-1	TRBJ2-1	few	.
CASSKGLAYNEQFF	TGTGCCAGCAGCAAGGGACTAGCCTACAATGAGCAGTTCTTC	TRBV11-2	TRBJ2-1	.	TRBD2
CASTEVRGQETQYF	TGTGCCAGCACGGAGGTGCGGGGGCAAGAGACCCAGTACTTC	TRBV6-6	TRBJ2-5	.	TRBD2
CASSHQTDSYEQYF	TGCGCCAGCAGCCATCAGACAGACTCCTACGAGCAGTACTTC	TRBV4-3	TRBJ2-7	.	.
CASSLGRGSKRETQYF	TGTGCCAGCAGCTTAGGTCGGGGCTCGAAGCGGGAGACCCAGTACTTC	TRBV11-2	TRBJ2-5	.	.
CASRKSYNEQFF	TGCGCCAGCAGGAAGTCGTACAATGAGCAGTTCTTC	TRBV5-1	TRBJ2-1	few	.
CATSDPGLAGTDTQYF	TGTGCCACCAGTGATCCGGGACTAGCGGGCACAGATACGCAGTATTTT	TRBV24-1	TRBJ2-3	.	TRBD2
CASSLVPRDYEQYF	TGTGCCAGCAGCTTAGTTCCCCGAGACTACGAGCAGTACTTC	TRBV7-2	TRBJ2-7	few	.
CASSMGVYNEQFF	TGTGCCAGCAGTATGGGCGTCTACAATGAGCAGTTCTTC	TRBV12-3/TRBV12-4	TRBJ2-1	few	.
CAISESGGNVYEQYF	TGTGCCATCAGTGAGTCCGGGGGGAACGTGTACGAGCAGTACTTC	TRBV10-3	TRBJ2-7	few	TRBD2
CASSFVGSPLHF	TGTGCCAGCAGTTTTGTCGGATCACCCCTCCACTTT	TRBV12-3/TRBV12-4	TRBJ1-6	few	.
CASGLVSTSLPGEQFF	TGTGCTAGTGGTTTGGTATCCACTAGCCTACCGGGTGAGCAGTTCTTC	TRBV12-5	TRBJ2-1	.	.
CASSLVGEISEAFF	TGTGCCAGCAGCTTAGTGGGGGAAATTTCAGAAGCTTTCTTT	TRBV7-2	TRBJ1-1	few	.
CASSFSTANTEAFF	TGTGCCAGCAGCTTCTCGACAGCTAACACTGAAGCTTTCTTT	TRBV5-6	TRBJ1-1	few	.
CATSRSGQGTYEQYF	TGTGCCACCAGCAGGTCGGGACAGGGGACCTACGAGCAGTACTTC	TRBV15	TRBJ2-7	few	TRBD1
CASSLGLGKDNEQFF	TGTGCCAGCAGCTTAGGACTAGGGAAGGACAATGAGCAGTTCTTC	TRBV7-8	TRBJ2-1	.	.
CASSSTATYEQYF	TGTGCCAGCAGCTCCACCGCGACCTACGAGCAGTACTTC	TRBV7-2	TRBJ2-7	.	.
CASSLDYTPNYEQYF	TGTGCCAGCAGCTTAGATTATACCCCCAACTACGAGCAGTACTTC	TRBV11-2	TRBJ2-7	few	.
CSVRGGEDGQYF	TGCAGTGTCCGGGGGGGCGAAGATGGGCAGTATTTT	TRBV20-1	TRBJ2-3	.	TRBD2
CASSVSRADGYTF	TGTGCCAGCAGCGTATCCAGGGCTGACGGCTACACCTTC	TRBV9	TRBJ1-2	few	.
CSAQNSGGVETQYF	TGCAGTGCACAGAATTCAGGGGGCGTAGAGACCCAGTACTTC	TRBV20-1	TRBJ2-5	.	TRBD1
CASSLASGSRDEQFF	TGTGCCAGCAGTTTAGCGAGCGGGAGTAGGGATGAGCAGTTCTTC	TRBV27	TRBJ2-1	.	TRBD2
CAISESGGLPPEQYF	TGTGCCATCAGTGAGTCTGGGGGACTTCCTCCCGAGCAGTACTTC	TRBV10-3	TRBJ2-7	.	.
CASSQGGSGYEQYF	TGTGCCAGCAGCCAAGGGGGAAGCGGCTACGAGCAGTACTTC	TRBV7-3	TRBJ2-7	.	.
CASSPRGARTDTQYF	TGTGCCAGCTCACCACGGGGGGCGCGAACAGATACGCAGTATTTT	TRBV18	TRBJ2-3	few	.
CASSVEGSSYEQYF	TGTGCCAGCAGCGTAGAAGGCAGCTCCTACGAGCAGTACTTC	TRBV9	TRBJ2-7	many	.
CASSHADREGLGQPQHF	TGTGCCAGCAGCCATGCGGACAGGGAGGGTCTGGGTCAGCCCCAGCATTTT	TRBV3-1	TRBJ1-5	.	TRBD1
CASRDDRGNGYTF	TGTGCCAGCAGAGATGACAGGGGGAATGGCTACACCTTC	TRBV2	TRBJ1-2	.	TRBD1
CASSTGGSGNTIYF	TGTGCCAGCAGTACCGGAGGTTCAGGAAACACCATATATTTT	TRBV6-6	TRBJ1-3	.	.